This entry describes one T cell receptor (beta chain). The antigen remains undetermined. The data originate from a study of T cells in Graves' hyperthyroidism and ophthalmopathy. V lost 5 bases, J lost 1 base, and 11 bases lay in between. The CDR3 loop spans 13 amino acids. CDR1 is DFQATT and CDR2 is SNEGSKA in the germline V gene (reference sequence). Amplification targeted TCR beta CDR3 regions from RNA transcripts. In the first-round RT-PCR of the TCR CDR3, the HTBI primer set was used. One entry per CDR3 protein, called by TCRdb with MiXCR from the multiplex PCR reads. The sample has approximately 590,000 distinct CDR3 sequences, about a sixth seen once; the top ten hold approximately 7.4%. General study points: Ophthalmopathy was distinguished from stable hyperthyroidism by 13 V-J signatures. Blood samples included most of the expanded thyroid clonotypes exceeding 0.001. Progression to ophthalmopathy was predicted a median of approximately seven months early.

The study excluded patients with uncontrolled infection, other autoimmune disease, pregnancy or lactation. The sequence came from a woman aged 30 to 39 with Graves' hyperthyroidism. Input material: blood. The V call is TRBV20-1, the J call TRBJ1-1, with D perhaps TRBD1 (6 bases). CDR3 DNA sequence: TGCAGTGCTGGCAGACAGGAGAACACTGAAGCTTTCTTT. Protein sequence: CSAGRQENTEAFF.